This TCR beta chain was observed in a study of CD8+CD57+ T cells in acquired aplastic anemia. Study in general: Average DNA yield from sorted CD4+ and CD8+ cells was about 3.2 ug. Healthy donor sequencing depth: some 10 million CD4+, fewer than 12 million CD8+ reads.

For CDR3 and TCR beta VDJ profiling, genomic DNA was the template used. TCRdb analysed the reads with MiXCR anew, one entry per CDR3 protein. The table records about 110,000 distinct CDR3 sequences, about half of them present only once. With 0 bases removed from V and 2 bases from J, the gap between germline ends came to 13 bases. The CDR3 has 17 amino acids. The germline CDR1 and CDR2 sequences are MNHEY and SVGAGI. Study-wide results and caveats: For CD8+ Simpson's diversity, patients and controls showed no significant difference. Patients shared around 30 CD8+ CDR3 sequences with controls.

This clonotype was detected ten times or more. Its target is not known. J is TRBJ2-2 and V is TRBV6-5, with TRBD2 as a possible D gene (5 bases). The sequence derives from a human donor in good health, serving as a control. The specimen was sorted CD4+, CD8+, or CD8+CD57+ T cells (not recorded which) from PBMCs. The CDR3 loop is CASSYSTGSVNTGELFF. In nucleotides, the CDR3 is TGTGCCAGCAGTTACTCGACGGGATCTGTTAACACCGGGGAGCTGTTTTTT.